Listed below are T cell receptor beta chains from one sample, sequenced in a study of CD8 T cells in ankylosing spondylitis. TCRdb re-called the 5' RACE reads with MiXCR, one entry per CDR3 protein. The table includes 750,000 to 850,000 distinct CDR3 sequences, over 9.5% detected once. Sequenced material: blood, either unsorted or a sorted T cell fraction (not recorded which). The receptors originated from a male donor with ankylosing spondylitis. Both conserved end residues are part of each CDR3. The order of the fields is J gene, V gene, clone size, D gene, CDR3 DNA, CDR3 protein. The D gene is left open where the match is weak. For some rows the clone size is stated as once, few or many, or as a class when expanded; others skip it.

>TRBJ2-7|TRBV3-1|few|-
TGTGCCAGCAGCCACAGACAGTCCGAGCAGTACTTC
CASSHRQSEQYF
>TRBJ1-4|TRBV12-3/TRBV12-4|many|-
TGTGCCAGCAGTTTAGTCAGGGCAACTAATGAAAAACTGTTTTTT
CASSLVRATNEKLFF
>TRBJ1-5|TRBV20-1|few|-
TGCAGTGCTAGAGATTATACAGGGCGTCAGCCCCAGCATTTT
CSARDYTGRQPQHF
>TRBJ2-7|TRBV20-1|-|-
TGCAGTGCTAGAGATCCTGGCGGGCGCAGCTCCTACGAGCAGTACTTC
CSARDPGGRSSYEQYF
>TRBJ1-5|TRBV20-1|-|-
TGCAGTGCCCCTGGGGGGGGTCAGCCCCAGCATTTT
CSAPGGGQPQHF
>TRBJ1-5|TRBV9|-|-
TGTGCCAGCAGCGTAGGGGCAAATCAGCCCCAGCATTTT
CASSVGANQPQHF
>TRBJ1-5|TRBV6-5|-|-
TGTGCCAGCAGTGCCCGGGGGGGGCCCCAGCATTTT
CASSARGGPQHF
>TRBJ2-3|TRBV6-5|-|TRBD1
TGTGCCAGCAGTTACGGGGGACAGTATACGCAGTATTTT
CASSYGGQYTQYF
>TRBJ2-2|TRBV4-2|few|TRBD1
TGTGCCAGCAGCCAGACGACAGGGGGCACCGGGGAGCTGTTTTTT
CASSQTTGGTGELFF
>TRBJ2-1|TRBV18|few|TRBD2
TGTGCCAGCTCACCACGGTGGAGCGGGAGTTACAATGAGCAGTTCTTC
CASSPRWSGSYNEQFF
>TRBJ2-6|TRBV9|few|-
TGTGCCAGCAGCGTAGGGATGGGGGGTTCTGGGGCCAACGTCCTGACTTTC
CASSVGMGGSGANVLTF
>TRBJ1-1|TRBV6-6|many|-
TGTGCCAGCAGCCAGGGGATTAACACTGAAGCTTTCTTT
CASSQGINTEAFF
>TRBJ1-1|TRBV20-1|few|-
TGCAGTGCTAGGGAGGCGGGTGGTGAAGCTTTCTTT
CSAREAGGEAFF
>TRBJ2-3|TRBV5-8|few|-
TGTGCCAGCAGCTGGAATCAGGGTGTAGATACGCAGTATTTT
CASSWNQGVDTQYF
>TRBJ2-5|TRBV20-1|few|-
TGCAGTGTCCTTGAAGAGGTGGGAGAGACCCAGTACTTC
CSVLEEVGETQYF
>TRBJ2-1|TRBV5-4|-|-
TGTGCCAGCAGCTTGGACAAGGGGGGGTGGTTCTTC
CASSLDKGGWFF
>TRBJ2-2|TRBV20-1|few|-
TGCAGTGCTAGAGACCCCAGAGAGCCTCCGAACACCGGGGAGCTGTTTTTT
CSARDPREPPNTGELFF
>TRBJ1-5|TRBV20-1|-|-
TGCAGTGCTAGGGGTGGCGGGGCCCCAGATACGCAGCATTTT
CSARGGGAPDTQHF
>TRBJ2-3|TRBV20-1|few|-
TGCAGTGCTAGTAGGGGCGACACAGATACGCAGTATTTT
CSASRGDTDTQYF
>TRBJ2-1|TRBV5-4|few|TRBD2
TGTGCCAGCACCAGGACTAGCGGGGGGAGCTCCTACAATGAGCAGTTCTTC
CASTRTSGGSSYNEQFF
>TRBJ1-2|TRBV27|few|TRBD1
TGTGCCAGCAGTTTATTCAGGACAGGTGGCTACACCTTC
CASSLFRTGGYTF
>TRBJ1-2|TRBV7-8|few|-
TGTGCCAGCAGCTTGTCTACAGTATTTTATGGCTACACCTTC
CASSLSTVFYGYTF
>TRBJ2-7|TRBV20-1|many|-
TGCAGTGCGGGGACTCAGAGATCCTACGAGCAGTACTTC
CSAGTQRSYEQYF
>TRBJ2-2|TRBV12-3/TRBV12-4|many|-
TGTGCCAGCAGTTCAACAGCCAATTGGCCCGGGGAGCTGTTTTTT
CASSSTANWPGELFF
>TRBJ2-1|TRBV20-1|many|-
TGCAGTGCTAGTGCGCTTTTCTCCTACAATGAGCAGTTCTTC
CSASALFSYNEQFF
>TRBJ1-1|TRBV5-6|many|TRBD1
TGTGCCAGCAGCTTCCCGACAGGGGACACTGAAGCTTTCTTT
CASSFPTGDTEAFF
>TRBJ1-2|TRBV28|-|TRBD1
TGTGCCAGCAGTGGCGGACAGGGCTCTGGCTACACCTTC
CASSGGQGSGYTF
>TRBJ1-1|TRBV2|few|-
TGTGCCAGCGGGTCCGGACCCAAAAGGGGGAACACTGAAGCTTTCTTT
CASGSGPKRGNTEAFF
>TRBJ2-5|TRBV12-3/TRBV12-4|once|-
TGTGCCAGCAACAACCGGTGGGGGACTCCGGAGGAGACCCAGTACTTC
CASNNRWGTPEETQYF
>TRBJ1-2|TRBV13|few|-
TGTGCCAGCAGCTCCCCCTCACCGGGACTCAACTATGGCTACACCTTC
CASSSPSPGLNYGYTF
>TRBJ2-1|TRBV12-5|few|-
TGTGCTAGTGGGTCGGCGGGATCCGACCGCAATGAGCAGTTCTTC
CASGSAGSDRNEQFF
>TRBJ2-1|TRBV10-3|few|TRBD2
TGTGCCATCAGTGAGTCTGAGGGACTAGTGATTAACAATGAGCAGTTCTTC
CAISESEGLVINNEQFF
>TRBJ2-3|TRBV7-2|-|TRBD2
TGTGCCAGCAGCTTAAAGCGGGAGGGGTATACGCAGTATTTT
CASSLKREGYTQYF
>TRBJ2-1|TRBV12-3/TRBV12-4|once|TRBD2
TGTGCCAGCAGTCCCACTAGCGGGAGATTTAATGAGCAGTTCTTC
CASSPTSGRFNEQFF
>TRBJ2-1|TRBV7-2|-|TRBD1
TGTGCCAGCAGCCCCCCGGGGACAGGGGGCTGGGAGCAGTTCTTC
CASSPPGTGGWEQFF
>TRBJ1-5|TRBV7-9|-|-
TGTGCCAGCAGCTTAGAGTACTCGCCCCAGCATTTT
CASSLEYSPQHF
>TRBJ2-7|TRBV3-1|many|-
TGTGCCAGCAGCCCACACCGGGCCCCAGCCCACGAGCAGTACTTC
CASSPHRAPAHEQYF
>TRBJ1-2|TRBV7-9|many|-
TGTGCCAGCAGTCCAGTCTATGGCTACACCTTC
CASSPVYGYTF
>TRBJ2-3|TRBV20-1|-|TRBD2
TGCAGTGCTATTTCCCAGGGAGGGGATACGCAGTATTTT
CSAISQGGDTQYF
>TRBJ2-3|TRBV6-2/TRBV6-3|-|-
TGTGCCAGCAGTTACTCAGTGCACTCTAGCACAGATACGCAGTATTTT
CASSYSVHSSTDTQYF
>TRBJ2-5|TRBV20-1|few|-
TGCAGTGGACAGCGTGGTGGGTCGGAGACCCAGTACTTC
CSGQRGGSETQYF
>TRBJ2-1|TRBV20-1|few|TRBD2
TGCAGTGCTAGAGATCCGCTAGCGGGGGGGTCATCGGAGTTCTTC
CSARDPLAGGSSEFF
>TRBJ2-2|TRBV6-2/TRBV6-3|few|-
TGTGCCAGCAGTTCCCGGGACATTATAGGTACCGGGGAGCTGTTTTTT
CASSSRDIIGTGELFF
>TRBJ2-2|TRBV5-6|few|-
TGTGCCAGCAGCCTCTCAGGGCGGGATGCCGGGGAGCTGTTTTTT
CASSLSGRDAGELFF
>TRBJ1-1|TRBV7-2|many|-
TGTGCCAGCAGCTTGTCTCAGAACACTGAAGCTTTCTTT
CASSLSQNTEAFF
>TRBJ2-7|TRBV7-2|-|TRBD2
TGTGCCAGCAGCCGACTAGCGGGTAGAGCCTACGAGCAGTACTTC
CASSRLAGRAYEQYF
>TRBJ2-7|TRBV29-1|many|-
TGCAGCGTCGCGAAGGGGGAGCCGCATTACGAGCAGTACTTC
CSVAKGEPHYEQYF
>TRBJ1-1|TRBV9|few|-
TGTGCCAGCAGCGCTCAACAGGGTTGGGGACAAAACACTGAAGCTTTCTTT
CASSAQQGWGQNTEAFF
>TRBJ2-1|TRBV5-1|many|TRBD2
TGCGCCAGCAGCCTACTAGCGGGAGTTTCCTACAATGAGCAGTTCTTC
CASSLLAGVSYNEQFF
>TRBJ2-3|TRBV5-1|-|TRBD2
TGCGCCAGCAGCTTTGGTCTAGCGGGGGGGCTTGGCACAGATACGCAGTATTTT
CASSFGLAGGLGTDTQYF
>TRBJ2-7|TRBV7-9|many|-
TGTGCCAGCAGCTTAGCGTTGGCCACTGGGGAGCAGTACTTC
CASSLALATGEQYF
>TRBJ1-4|TRBV20-1|-|-
TGCAGTGCTAGAGGTCACGGGAATGAAAAACTGTTTTTT
CSARGHGNEKLFF
>TRBJ2-5|TRBV4-1|many|TRBD2
TGCGCCAGCAGCCCAAAGGGGACTAGCGGTGAGACCCAGTACTTC
CASSPKGTSGETQYF
>TRBJ2-1|TRBV5-1|-|TRBD2
TGCGCCAGCAGCAGCCTCCGCGGGAGGGAGGTTGAGCAGTTCTTC
CASSSLRGREVEQFF
>TRBJ1-2|TRBV12-3/TRBV12-4|many|-
TGTGCCAGCAGTTTAGCCCAGACTTATGGCTACACCTTC
CASSLAQTYGYTF
>TRBJ2-7|TRBV20-1|-|-
TGCAGTGCTAGAGATCCAGGGGGGGGTTACTACGAGCAGTACTTC
CSARDPGGGYYEQYF
>TRBJ2-7|TRBV5-1|many|-
TGCGCCAGCAGCAGGGACACGGCCTACGAGCAGTACTTC
CASSRDTAYEQYF
>TRBJ2-1|TRBV6-2/TRBV6-3|many|-
TGTGCCAGCGTTAACCGGGACACACTAAGCAATGAGCAGTTCTTC
CASVNRDTLSNEQFF
>TRBJ1-5|TRBV20-1|many|-
TGCAGTGCTAGAGAATTAGGAGAGGATCAGCCCCAGCATTTT
CSARELGEDQPQHF